The TCR beta chain described here comes from a study of OX40 agonist ivuxolimab in advanced cancers. This CDR3 comprises 14 residues. From germline, CDR1 is GTSNPN and CDR2 SVGIG (reference sequence). Trimming removed 7 bases from V and 2 bases from J, with 17 bases in between. Produced via immunoSEQ multiplex PCR; TCRdb's table is partial and in-frame only. The sample comprises about 53,000 clones, approximately 75% of which are singletons, and 2% to 2.5% rests with the top ten. The sample consisted of CD4+ or CD8+ T cells sorted from blood, taken in a trial of the OX40 agonist ivuxolimab. J is TRBJ2-5 and V is TRBV30, with a tentative D call TRBD2 (5 bases). This TCR was sampled from an adult with an advanced solid tumor such as melanoma, head and neck, liver or kidney cancer. CDR3 DNA: TGTGCCTACAACCCCTTCCCGGGACAAGAGACCCAGTACTTC. Its translation: CAYNPFPGQETQYF.